This T cell receptor (beta chain) was documented in a study of PD-L1 blockade in urothelial cancer. At the level of the study: Blood was analyzed 3 weeks (second dose) and 6 weeks after treatment start. Study conclusions and caveats: Sub-median blood TCR clonality before treatment predicted longer survival.

As to this clone: The target antigen is unknown.

The CDR3 is 12 amino acids. Germline-derived CDR1 and CDR2 are KGHSH and LQKENI. The ends were cut back, 4 bases at V and 15 bases at J, with 15 bases in the middle. The sample's time point: pretreatment peripheral blood. Locally advanced or metastatic urothelial carcinoma was diagnosed in the patients. Each PCR received spiked synthetic TCR analog templates. Method: immunoSEQ multiplex PCR; TCRdb's copy keeps in-frame clones and lacks some. The sample holds roughly 130,000 clones; about 88% are singletons and the top ten take 3% to 4%. This chain connects TRBV18 to TRBJ1-4; D unclear. The source of this sequence is a man between 45 and 60 years old with urothelial cancer. The specimen was PBMCs, collected around atezolizumab (anti-PD-L1) treatment. CDR3 protein: CASSRPGLGMFF. Written as DNA, the CDR3 is TGTGCCAGCTCACGACCCGGACTGGGCATGTTTTTT.